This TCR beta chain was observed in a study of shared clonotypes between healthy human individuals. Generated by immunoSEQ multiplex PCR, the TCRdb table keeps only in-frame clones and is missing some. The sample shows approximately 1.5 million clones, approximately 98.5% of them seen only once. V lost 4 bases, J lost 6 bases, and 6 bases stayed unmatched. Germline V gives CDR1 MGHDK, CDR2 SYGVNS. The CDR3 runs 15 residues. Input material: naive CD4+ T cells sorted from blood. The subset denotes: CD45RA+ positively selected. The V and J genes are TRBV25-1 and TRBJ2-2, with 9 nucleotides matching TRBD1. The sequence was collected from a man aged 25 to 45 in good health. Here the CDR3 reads CASSVGTGSPGELFF. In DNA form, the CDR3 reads TGTGCCAGCAGTGTCGGGACAGGGAGTCCCGGGGAGCTGTTTTTT.